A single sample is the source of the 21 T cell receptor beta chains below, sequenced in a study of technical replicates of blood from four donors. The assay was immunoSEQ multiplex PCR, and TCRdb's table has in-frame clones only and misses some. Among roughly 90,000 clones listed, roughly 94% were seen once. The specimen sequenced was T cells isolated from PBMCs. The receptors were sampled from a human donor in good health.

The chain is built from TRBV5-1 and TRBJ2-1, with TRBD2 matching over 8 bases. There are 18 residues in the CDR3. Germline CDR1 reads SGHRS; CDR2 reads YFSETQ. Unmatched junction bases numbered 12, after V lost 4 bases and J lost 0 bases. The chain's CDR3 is CASSPSATSESSYNEQFF. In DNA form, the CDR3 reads TGCGCCAGCAGCCCCTCGGCGACTAGCGAGAGCTCCTACAATGAGCAGTTCTTC.

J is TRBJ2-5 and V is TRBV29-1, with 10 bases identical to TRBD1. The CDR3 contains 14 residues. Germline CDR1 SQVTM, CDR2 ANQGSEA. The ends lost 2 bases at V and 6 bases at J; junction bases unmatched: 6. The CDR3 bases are TGCAGCGTTGAAATATTTGACAGGGGGCAGACCCAGTACTTC. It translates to CSVEIFDRGQTQYF.

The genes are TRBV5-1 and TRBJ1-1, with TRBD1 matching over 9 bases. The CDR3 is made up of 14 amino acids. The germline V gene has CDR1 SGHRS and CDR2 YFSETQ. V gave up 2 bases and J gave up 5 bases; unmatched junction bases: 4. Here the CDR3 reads CASSLPGQGTEAFF. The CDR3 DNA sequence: TGCGCCAGCAGCTTACCGGGACAGGGAACTGAAGCTTTCTTT.

The CDR3 nucleotides are TGTGCCAGGGAAGGTTCAGCGGGAGGGCCAAACAATGAGCAGTTCTTC. The encoded protein is CAREGSAGGPNNEQFF. The rearrangement joins TRBV2 to TRBJ2-1, with 10 nucleotides matching TRBD2. In germline, CDR1 is SNHLY, CDR2 FYNNEI. V lost 9 bases, J lost 5 bases, and 13 bases stayed unmatched. This CDR3 contains 16 residues. The full variable domain, completed using reference TRBV2 and TRBJ2-1, is EPEVTQTPSHQVTQMGQEVILRCVPISNHLYFYWYRQILGQKVEFLVSFYNNEISEKSEIFDDQFSVERPDGSNFTLKIRSTKLEDSAMYFCAREGSAGGPNNEQFFGPGTRLTVL.

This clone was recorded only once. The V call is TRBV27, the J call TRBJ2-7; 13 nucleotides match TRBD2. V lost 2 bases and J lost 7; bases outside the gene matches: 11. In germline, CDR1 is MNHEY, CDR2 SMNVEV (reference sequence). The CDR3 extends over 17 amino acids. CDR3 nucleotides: TGTGCCAGCAGTTTAGGACTAGCGGGAGATTGGTTCCGGGAGCAGTACTTC. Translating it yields CASSLGLAGDWFREQYF.

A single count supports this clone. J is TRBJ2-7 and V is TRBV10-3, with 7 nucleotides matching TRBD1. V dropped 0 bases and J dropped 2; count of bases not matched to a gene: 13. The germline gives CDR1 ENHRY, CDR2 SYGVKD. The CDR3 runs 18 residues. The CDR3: CAISESLGTESITYEQYF. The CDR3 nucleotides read TGTGCCATCAGTGAGTCCTTGGGGACAGAATCGATCACCTACGAGCAGTACTTC.

The CDR3 is CASINSQGVETQYF. Here the CDR3 DNA reads TGTGCCAGCATTAACTCCCAGGGGGTTGAGACCCAGTACTTC. This chain joins TRBV2 and TRBJ2-5; 7 bases fit TRBD1. The ends lost 7 bases at V and 5 bases at J; junction bases unmatched: 10. The germline gives CDR1 SNHLY, CDR2 FYNNEI. CDR3 length: 14 residues.

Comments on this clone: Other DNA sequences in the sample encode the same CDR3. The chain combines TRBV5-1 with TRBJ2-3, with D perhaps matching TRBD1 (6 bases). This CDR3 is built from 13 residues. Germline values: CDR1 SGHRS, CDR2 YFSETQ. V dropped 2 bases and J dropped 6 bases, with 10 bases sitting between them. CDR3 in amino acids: CASSFWGRDTQYF. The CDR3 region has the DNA TGCGCCAGCAGCTTTTGGGGGCGGGATACGCAGTATTTT.

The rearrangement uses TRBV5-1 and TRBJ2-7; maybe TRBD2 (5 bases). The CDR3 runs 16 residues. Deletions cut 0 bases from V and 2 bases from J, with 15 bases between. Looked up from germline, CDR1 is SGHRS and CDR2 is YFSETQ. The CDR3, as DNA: TGCGCCAGCAGCTTGGCGAGTAGGGAGATACCCTACGAGCAGTACTTC. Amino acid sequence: CASSLASREIPYEQYF.

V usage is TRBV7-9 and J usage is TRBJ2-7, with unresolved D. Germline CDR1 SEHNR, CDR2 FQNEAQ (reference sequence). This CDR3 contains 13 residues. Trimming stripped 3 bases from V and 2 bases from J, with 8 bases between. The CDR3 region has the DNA TGTGCCAGCAGCTTTTATCAGACCTACGAGCAGTACTTC. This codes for CASSFYQTYEQYF.

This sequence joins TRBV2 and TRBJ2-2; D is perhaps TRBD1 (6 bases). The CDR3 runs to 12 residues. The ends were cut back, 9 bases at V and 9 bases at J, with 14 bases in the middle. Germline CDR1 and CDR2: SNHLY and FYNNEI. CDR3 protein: CARQGRARELFF. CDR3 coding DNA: TGTGCCAGACAGGGTCGGGCCCGGGAGCTGTTTTTT.

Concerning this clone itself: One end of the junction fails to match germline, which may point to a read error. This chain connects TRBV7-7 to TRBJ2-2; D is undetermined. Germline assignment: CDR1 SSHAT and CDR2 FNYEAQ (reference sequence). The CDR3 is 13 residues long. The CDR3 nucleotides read TGTGCTAGCAGCTTGAGTAGTACCGGGGAGCTGTTTTTT. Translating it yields CASSLSSTGELFF.

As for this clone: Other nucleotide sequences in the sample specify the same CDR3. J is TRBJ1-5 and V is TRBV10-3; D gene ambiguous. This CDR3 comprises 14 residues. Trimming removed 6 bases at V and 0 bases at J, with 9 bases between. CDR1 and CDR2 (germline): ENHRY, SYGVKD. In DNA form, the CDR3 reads TGTGCCATCAGCGAGGCGGATAGCAATCAGCCCCAGCATTTT. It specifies CAISEADSNQPQHF.

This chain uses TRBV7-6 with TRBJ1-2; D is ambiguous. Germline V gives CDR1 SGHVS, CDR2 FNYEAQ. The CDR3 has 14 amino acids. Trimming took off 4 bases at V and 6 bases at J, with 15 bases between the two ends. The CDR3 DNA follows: TGTGCCAGCAGCTCCGCATTGAGTCAGGATGGCTACACCTTC. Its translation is CASSSALSQDGYTF.

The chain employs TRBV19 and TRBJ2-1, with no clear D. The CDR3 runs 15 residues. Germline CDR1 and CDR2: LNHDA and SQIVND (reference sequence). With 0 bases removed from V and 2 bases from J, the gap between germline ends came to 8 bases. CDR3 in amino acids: CASSIEEIPYNEQFF. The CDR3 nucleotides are TGTGCCAGTAGTATAGAAGAGATCCCCTACAATGAGCAGTTCTTC.

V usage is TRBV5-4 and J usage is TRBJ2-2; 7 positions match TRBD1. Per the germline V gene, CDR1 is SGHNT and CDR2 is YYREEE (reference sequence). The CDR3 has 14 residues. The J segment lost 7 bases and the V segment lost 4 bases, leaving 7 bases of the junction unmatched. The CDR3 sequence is CASSVRQGVGELFF. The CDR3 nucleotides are TGTGCCAGCAGCGTAAGACAGGGCGTCGGGGAGCTGTTTTTT.

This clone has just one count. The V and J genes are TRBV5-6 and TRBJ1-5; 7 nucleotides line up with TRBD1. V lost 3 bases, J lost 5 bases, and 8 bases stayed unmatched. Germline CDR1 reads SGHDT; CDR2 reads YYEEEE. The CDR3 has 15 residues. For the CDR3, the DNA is TGTGCCAGCAGCTGGACAGGCGTGGGGGATCAGCCCCAGCATTTT. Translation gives CASSWTGVGDQPQHF.

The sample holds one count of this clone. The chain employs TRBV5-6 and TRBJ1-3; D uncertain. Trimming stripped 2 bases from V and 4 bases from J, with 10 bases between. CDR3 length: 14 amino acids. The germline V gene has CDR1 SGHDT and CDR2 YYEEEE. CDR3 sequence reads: CASSFGGSGNTIYF. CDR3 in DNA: TGTGCCAGCAGCTTTGGAGGCTCCGGAAACACCATATATTTT.

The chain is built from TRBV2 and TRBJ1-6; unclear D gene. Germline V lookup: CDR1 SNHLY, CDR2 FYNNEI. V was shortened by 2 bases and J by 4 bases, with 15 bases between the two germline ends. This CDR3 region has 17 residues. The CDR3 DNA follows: TGTGCCAGCAGTGAAAATTTCGGCCGGGGTTATAATTCACCCCTCCACTTT. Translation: CASSENFGRGYNSPLHF.

The CDR3 nucleotides are TGTGCCAGCAGTGGGACAGGGGACGGGGAGCAGTTCTTC. Amino acids: CASSGTGDGEQFF. V is TRBV6-1 and J is TRBJ2-1; 9 positions agree with TRBD1. Trimming took 4 bases from V and 10 from J; bases not matched to a gene: 5. From germline, CDR1 is MNHNS and CDR2 SASEGT. The CDR3 is made up of 13 amino acids.

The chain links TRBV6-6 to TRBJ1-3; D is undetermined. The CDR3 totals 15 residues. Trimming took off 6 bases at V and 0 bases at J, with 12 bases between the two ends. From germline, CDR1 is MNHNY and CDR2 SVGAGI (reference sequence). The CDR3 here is CASRTTETSGNTIYF. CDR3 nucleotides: TGTGCCAGCAGGACTACCGAGACCTCTGGAAACACCATATATTTT.